What follows are 10 T cell receptor beta chains derived from one specimen sequenced in a study of blood T cell repertoires in COVID-19 (TCRdb year 2020). The method behind the library was the immunoSEQ multiplex PCR assay. TCRdb provides this immuneACCESS table in a form limited to in-frame rearrangements. Some clones are lacking; in checked studies, under half of them reflect an unresolved V gene, and why the rest are absent is not known. For this sample the table gives some 97,000 clones, of which roughly 87% were detected only once. The ten biggest clones cover around 6.9% of the sample. Sequencing was carried out using peripheral blood. Receptors were obtained from a man aged 25-45 years in a cohort sampled during active COVID-19.

The chain couples TRBV28 to TRBJ1-4; 7 bases are shared with TRBD1. Germline-derived CDR1 and CDR2 are MDHEN and SYDVKM. The CDR3 is 15 amino acids. V lost 5 bases to trimming and J lost 6 bases; unmatched junction nucleotides: 9. This CDR3 reads CASSTYRDSHEKLFF. DNA for the CDR3: TGTGCCAGCAGTACCTACCGGGACAGCCATGAAAAACTGTTTTTT.

This clone has a handful of counts. The gene calls are TRBV5-1 and TRBJ1-3, with 8 bases aligning to TRBD1. The germline V gene has CDR1 SGHRS and CDR2 YFSETQ. The CDR3 loop spans 15 amino acids. The J segment lost 3 bases and the V segment lost 4 bases, leaving 6 bases of the junction unmatched. The CDR3 bases are TGCGCCAGCAGCACCCAGGGGGCTAGTGGAAACACCATATATTTT. Translating it yields CASSTQGASGNTIYF. The entire variable domain, with the rest obtained from reference TRBV5-1 and TRBJ1-3, is as follows: KAGVTQTPRYLIKTRGQQVTLSCSPISGHRSVSWYQQTPGQGLQFLFEYFSETQRNKGNFPGRFSGRQFSNSRSEMNVSTLELGDSALYLCASSTQGASGNTIYFGEGSWLTVV.

This chain uses TRBV27 with TRBJ2-1; 8 positions agree with TRBD1. Losses at the gene ends were 5 bases for V and 5 bases for J; bases not matched to a gene: 8. This CDR3 is 15 amino acids long. The germline gives CDR1 MNHEY, CDR2 SMNVEV (reference sequence). The CDR3 DNA is TGTGCCAGCAGTGGGATCGGACAGGGAGACAATGAGCAGTTCTTC. Residues: CASSGIGQGDNEQFF.

This rearrangement joins TRBV6-1 to TRBJ2-3; D might be TRBD1 (6 bases). Trimming pared 2 bases from V and 2 bases from J, leaving 11 bases between. The CDR3 contains 15 residues. Looked up from germline, CDR1 is MNHNS and CDR2 is SASEGT. This CDR3 is CASSELGGYTDTQYF. In nucleotides, the CDR3 is TGTGCCAGCAGTGAACTAGGGGGATACACAGATACGCAGTATTTT.

This chain uses TRBV29-1 with TRBJ1-2; a weak D match, TRBD1 (5 bases). This CDR3 has 13 amino acids. Looked up from germline, CDR1 is SQVTM and CDR2 is ANQGSEA. The V end lost 4 bases, the J end lost 5 bases, and 14 bases lay between the germline ends. CDR3 sequence reads: CSVVVQGGYGYTF. CDR3 bases: TGCAGCGTTGTTGTGCAGGGAGGGTATGGCTACACCTTC.

The J gene is TRBJ1-2, the V gene TRBV5-1, with TRBD1 matching over 11 bases. The length of the CDR3 is 16 residues. The germline V gene encodes CDR1 SGHRS and CDR2 YFSETQ. V shed 0 bases and J 4 bases; nucleotides not matched to a gene: 5. The CDR3 here is CASSLDTGTGGYGYTF. The CDR3 DNA reads as TGCGCCAGCAGCTTGGACACCGGGACAGGGGGCTATGGCTACACCTTC.

V gene TRBV7-9 combines with J gene TRBJ2-7; 8 bases line up with TRBD1. Germline CDR1 is SEHNR and CDR2 is FQNEAQ (reference sequence). The ends lost 5 bases at V and 7 bases at J; junction bases unmatched: 13. The CDR3 loop spans 15 amino acids. The CDR3 spells CASSPTDRGRNEQYF. The DNA for the CDR3 is TGTGCCAGCAGCCCTACCGACAGGGGCCGTAATGAGCAGTACTTC.

This clone was recorded a few times. The chain carries TRBV6-2 or TRBV6-3 and TRBJ2-4, with 8 bases fitting TRBD1. Germline V gives CDR1 MNHEY, CDR2 SVGEGT. Trimming cost V 2 bases and J 0 bases; bases outside gene matches: 6. The CDR3 loop spans 17 amino acids. CDR3 in amino acids: CASSYNPGGSAKNIQYF. In DNA, the CDR3 is TGTGCCAGCAGTTACAATCCAGGGGGCTCAGCCAAAAACATTCAGTACTTC.

The chain recombines TRBV5-1 with TRBJ2-1; D call uncertain. The CDR3 spans 13 residues. Germline CDR1 SGHRS, CDR2 YFSETQ. V gave up 0 bases and J gave up 4 bases, with 5 bases separating them. This CDR3 reads CASSLDGYNEQFF. The DNA of the CDR3 is TGCGCCAGCAGCTTGGACGGGTACAATGAGCAGTTCTTC.

The CDR3 DNA is TGTGCCAGCAGCTTGCCCAGGGATACTAGCACAGATACGCAGTATTTT. This encodes CASSLPRDTSTDTQYF. The chain is built from TRBV5-6 and TRBJ2-3, with D possibly TRBD1 on 5 matching bases. The CDR3 is made up of 16 amino acids. Germline-derived CDR1 and CDR2 are SGHDT and YYEEEE. With 1 base removed from V and 0 bases from J, the gap between germline ends came to 12 bases. The whole variable domain, filled in from reference TRBV5-6 and TRBJ2-3, reads DAGVTQSPTHLIKTRGQQVTLRCSPKSGHDTVSWYQQALGQGPQFIFQYYEEEERQRGNFPDRFSGHQFPNYSSELNVNALLLGDSALYLCASSLPRDTSTDTQYFGPGTRLTVL.